These 20 T cell receptor beta chains originate from one sample sequenced in a study of cytomegalovirus exposure and HLA in healthy donors. 60 Vbeta and 13 Jbeta primers were used in PCR. Generated by immunoSEQ multiplex PCR, the TCRdb table keeps only in-frame clones and is missing some. The sample lists 210,000 or so clones, over 65% occurring once. The sample taken for sequencing was PBMCs. The receptors shown here come from a man aged 18 to 29 in good health and CMV-seronegative.

The V call is TRBV5-1, the J call TRBJ2-3; TRBD1 might be the D (6 bases). Trimming removed 4 bases from V and 0 bases from J, with 6 bases in between. CDR1 is SGHRS, CDR2 YFSETQ, per germline. The CDR3 has 13 amino acids. CDR3 in DNA: TGCGCCAGCAGCGACAGGAGCACAGATACGCAGTATTTT. It encodes CASSDRSTDTQYF.

Worth noting for this clone: The sample contains more than one DNA sequence encoding this CDR3. This chain joins TRBV2 and TRBJ1-1; the match to TRBD1 covers 12 bases. V lost 10 bases, J lost 6 bases, and 6 bases stayed unmatched. Germline-derived CDR1 and CDR2 are SNHLY and FYNNEI. The CDR3 has 13 residues. The CDR3 DNA follows: TGTGCCACCAAGGGACAGGGGGCCGCTGAAGCTTTCTTT. Encoded protein: CATKGQGAAEAFF. Full variable domain (outside the CDR3, taken from reference TRBV2 and TRBJ1-1): EPEVTQTPSHQVTQMGQEVILRCVPISNHLYFYWYRQILGQKVEFLVSFYNNEISEKSEIFDDQFSVERPDGSNFTLKIRSTKLEDSAMYFCATKGQGAAEAFFGQGTRLTVV.

The chain is built from TRBV20-1 and TRBJ1-4; D remains ambiguous. Trimming pared 6 bases from V and 12 bases from J, leaving 14 bases between. The CDR3 contains 11 residues. In germline, CDR1 is DFQATT, CDR2 SNEGSKA (reference sequence). DNA for the CDR3: TGCAGTGCCCTCGAGGGAGCGGAACTGTTTTTT. Amino acids: CSALEGAELFF.

The genes are TRBV6-5 and TRBJ1-4, with TRBD1 as a possible D gene (5 bases). V was clipped by 3 bases and J by 7 bases, with 15 bases between them. The CDR3 is made up of 15 amino acids. Germline CDR1 reads MNHEY; CDR2 reads SVGAGI. CDR3 protein: CASSYYRPGGEKLFF. DNA for the CDR3: TGTGCCAGCAGTTATTACAGGCCCGGGGGTGAAAAACTGTTTTTT.

This chain joins TRBV7-9 and TRBJ1-2; D possibly corresponds to TRBD1 (5 bases). The germline V and J ends were trimmed by 2 bases and 3 bases, with 16 bases remaining between them. Germline-derived CDR1 and CDR2 are SEHNR and FQNEAQ (reference sequence). CDR3 length equals 16 residues. CDR3: CASSLRDLGGDYGYTF. DNA for the CDR3: TGTGCCAGCAGCTTAAGGGACCTCGGAGGGGACTATGGCTACACCTTC.

The chain is built from TRBV29-1 and TRBJ2-3, with TRBD2 identical over 9 bases. The CDR3 has 14 residues. Germline V gene lookup returns CDR1 SQVTM and CDR2 ANQGSEA. After removal of 7 bases from V and 6 bases from J, the junction contained 11 bases not matched to a gene. The CDR3 DNA is TGCAGCGCCCGTCGGCGGGAGGGGGGGGATACGCAGTATTTT. Encoded protein: CSARRREGGDTQYF.

V is TRBV4-2 and J is TRBJ2-1; 9 bases fit TRBD2. This CDR3 has 14 residues. The J segment lost 7 bases and the V segment lost 3 bases, leaving 4 bases of the junction unmatched. Germline CDR1 and CDR2: LGHNA and YNFKEQ. Here the CDR3 DNA reads TGTGCCAGCAGCCAGGCGGGACTAGCAAATGAGCAGTTCTTC. This gives the protein CASSQAGLANEQFF.

The rearrangement links TRBV5-4 to TRBJ1-6; no reliable D call. The CDR3 sequence is 17 residues long. Trimming pared 3 bases from V and 5 bases from J, leaving 18 bases between. Per the germline V gene, CDR1 is SGHNT and CDR2 is YYREEE (reference sequence). The CDR3 is CASSSRSGAADNSPLHF. Written as DNA, the CDR3 is TGTGCCAGCAGCTCACGCTCGGGTGCCGCAGATAATTCACCCCTCCACTTT.

V is TRBV9 and J is TRBJ2-1; 10 bases are a match to TRBD1. Looked up from germline, CDR1 is SGDLS and CDR2 is YYNGEE. The CDR3 spans 14 residues. J was trimmed by 5 bases and V by 4 bases; bases with no gene match: 3. The CDR3 region has the DNA TGTGCCAGCAGCCCGGGGACAGGGGACAATGAGCAGTTCTTC. Translated, it gives CASSPGTGDNEQFF.

For the CDR3, the DNA is TGTGCCAGCAGCTTAAAGGGGGGGCTAGCAGGGCGTGGCGAGCAGTACTTC. It specifies CASSLKGGLAGRGEQYF. V usage is TRBV7-9 and J usage is TRBJ2-7; D might be TRBD2 (7 bases). The CDR3 runs 17 residues. In germline, CDR1 is SEHNR, CDR2 FQNEAQ (reference sequence). Trimming cost V 2 bases and J 6 bases, with 23 bases left between them.

The chain joins TRBV4-1 to TRBJ2-2, with TRBD1 identical over 8 bases. The V gene's germline CDR1 is MGHRA and CDR2 YSYEKL. This CDR3 is 16 amino acids long. V shed 5 bases and J 5 bases; nucleotides not matched to a gene: 10. The CDR3 protein is CASSLGGTGSTGELFF. CDR3 sequence (DNA): TGCGCCAGCAGCTTAGGAGGGACAGGCAGTACCGGGGAGCTGTTTTTT.

Regarding this clone: Other DNA sequences in this sample translate to the same CDR3. V gene TRBV6-1 combines with J gene TRBJ2-5; 11 positions match TRBD2. CDR1 and CDR2 from the germline V gene are MNHNS and SASEGT. This CDR3 comprises 15 residues. Trimming removed 2 bases from V and 2 bases from J; junction bases left unmatched: 1. CDR3 nucleotides: TGTGCCAGCAGTGAACTAGCGGGAGGTCAAGAGACCCAGTACTTC. Its protein product is CASSELAGGQETQYF.

The genes are TRBV19 and TRBJ2-1; D unclear. Germline-derived CDR1 and CDR2 are LNHDA and SQIVND (reference sequence). Trimming shortened V by 8 bases and J by 0 bases, and 14 bases separated the two germline ends. The CDR3 runs to 15 residues. The DNA of the CDR3 is TGTGCCAGTCACTTGGGCCTGAGCTCCTACAATGAGCAGTTCTTC. Its protein is CASHLGLSSYNEQFF.

The chain links TRBV10-3 to TRBJ2-7; D is possibly TRBD2 (5 bases). V shed 5 bases and J shed 4 bases, with 12 bases lying between them. From germline, CDR1 is ENHRY and CDR2 SYGVKD. The CDR3 contains 13 residues. CDR3 sequence: CAISTRPGYEQYF. The CDR3 nucleotides are TGTGCCATCAGTACCCGCCCGGGGTACGAGCAGTACTTC.

As to this clone: Lacking the conserved final phenylalanine or tryptophan, this CDR3 likely reflects a read error. The chain recombines TRBV15 with TRBJ1-2, with D unresolved. This CDR3 region has 11 residues. V was shortened by 3 bases and J by 10 bases, with 9 bases between the two germline ends. Germline CDR1 LNHNV, CDR2 YYDKDF (reference sequence). For the CDR3, the DNA is TGTGCCACCAGCAGCCCGTGGGACTACACCCTC. Protein: CATSSPWDYTL.

The V gene is TRBV28, the J gene TRBJ2-1; the D gene is possibly TRBD2 (5 bases). With 4 bases removed from V and 6 bases from J, the gap between germline ends came to 16 bases. The length of the CDR3 is 15 residues. Germline V lookup: CDR1 MDHEN, CDR2 SYDVKM. CDR3 DNA sequence: TGTGCCAGCAGTTCACGGACTCCCCTGGGCAATGAGCAGTTCTTC. This codes for CASSSRTPLGNEQFF.

V gene TRBV11-2 combines with J gene TRBJ2-1, with 9 bases fitting TRBD1. The germline CDR1 and CDR2 sequences are SGHAT and FQNNGV. V gave up 4 bases and J gave up 4 bases; unmatched junction bases: 8. The CDR3 is made up of 16 amino acids. The CDR3 region has the DNA TGTGCCAGCAGCTGGGGAGGACAGGGGTTTTACAATGAGCAGTTCTTC. Residues: CASSWGGQGFYNEQFF.

V gene TRBV9 combines with J gene TRBJ2-3; TRBD2 aligns across 12 bases. Losses at the gene ends were 3 bases for V and 0 bases for J; bases not matched to a gene: 11. Germline CDR1 is SGDLS and CDR2 is YYNGEE. The CDR3 spans 19 residues. The CDR3 reads CASSGPLTGTSGSTDTQYF. CDR3 nucleotides: TGTGCCAGCAGCGGACCATTAACCGGGACTAGCGGGAGCACAGATACGCAGTATTTT.

This clone was seen only once. The chain couples TRBV6-5 to TRBJ2-7; 9 bases are a match to TRBD2. V was clipped by 0 bases and J by 7 bases; unmatched bases: 7. Germline V CDR1 and CDR2: MNHEY, SVGAGI. The length of the CDR3 is 15 residues. CDR3 DNA sequence: TGTGCCAGCAGTTACTCGCGACTAGCGGTCTGGGAGCAGTACTTC. Translated, it gives CASSYSRLAVWEQYF.

V gene TRBV14 combines with J gene TRBJ1-2; tentative D call: TRBD1 (6 bases). Trimming stripped 2 bases from V and 4 bases from J, with 17 bases between. From germline, CDR1 is SGHDN and CDR2 FVKESK. The CDR3 is 16 amino acids. Written as DNA, the CDR3 is TGTGCCAGCAGCCAAACTCTGACAGGCACGGTCTATGGCTACACCTTC. The encoded protein is CASSQTLTGTVYGYTF.